This T cell receptor beta chain was observed in a study of T cells in Graves' hyperthyroidism and ophthalmopathy. Points on this clonotype: Sequence at one end of the junction differs from germline and may be a read error.

The CDR3 runs 14 residues. Regions amplified from RNA transcripts were the TCR beta CDR3 regions. Initially, a first-round RT-PCR of the TCR CDR3 employed the HTBI primer set. TCRdb re-analysed the multiplex PCR reads in MiXCR, keeping a single row per CDR3 protein. The profile shows hundreds of thousands of distinct CDR3 sequences, about 16% of them singletons. Sequencing used blood. This clonotype was sampled from a woman in her twenties or thirties with Graves' hyperthyroidism. The V call is TRBV12-3 or TRBV12-4, the J call TRBJ2-4; D might be TRBD2 (6 bases). For the CDR3, the DNA is TGTGCCAGCAGTCCCCCTAGCGACAAAAACGTTCAGTACTTC. This codes for CASSPPSDKNVQYF.